The T cell receptor (beta chain) described here comes from a study of regulatory T cells in long-lasting Graves disease. Study results and caveats: Persistent patients shared more public clonotypes (2,741) than newly diagnosed patients (over 900).

Assembly of TCR beta libraries relied on iRepertoire HTBI primers together with Arm-PCR of CDR3 regions. TCRdb used MiXCR to reprocess the multiplex PCR reads, holding one entry per CDR3 protein. Here the sample spans some 340,000 distinct CDR3 sequences, 12% being singletons. This clonotype was detected many times. The antigen remains unidentified. Time point in this sample: newly diagnosed GD, antithyroid drugs for less than 3 months. The TCR library was made from RNA extracted from PBMCs. The CDR3 runs to 16 residues. Per the germline V gene, CDR1 is MNHNS and CDR2 is SASEGT. V was cut by 0 bases and J by 3 bases, with 12 bases left in between. These same records also appear under a second study, on T cells in Graves' hyperthyroidism and ophthalmopathy.

This TCR derives from a woman in her late teens or twenties with Graves disease. The source was peripheral blood mononuclear cells (PBMCs), collected at new diagnosis, from a patient treated with antithyroid drugs. The V gene is TRBV6-1, the J gene TRBJ2-1, with unresolved D. CDR3 loop: CASSEAHGPSYNEQFF. The CDR3 DNA follows: TGTGCCAGCAGTGAAGCGCATGGGCCTAGCTACAATGAGCAGTTCTTC.